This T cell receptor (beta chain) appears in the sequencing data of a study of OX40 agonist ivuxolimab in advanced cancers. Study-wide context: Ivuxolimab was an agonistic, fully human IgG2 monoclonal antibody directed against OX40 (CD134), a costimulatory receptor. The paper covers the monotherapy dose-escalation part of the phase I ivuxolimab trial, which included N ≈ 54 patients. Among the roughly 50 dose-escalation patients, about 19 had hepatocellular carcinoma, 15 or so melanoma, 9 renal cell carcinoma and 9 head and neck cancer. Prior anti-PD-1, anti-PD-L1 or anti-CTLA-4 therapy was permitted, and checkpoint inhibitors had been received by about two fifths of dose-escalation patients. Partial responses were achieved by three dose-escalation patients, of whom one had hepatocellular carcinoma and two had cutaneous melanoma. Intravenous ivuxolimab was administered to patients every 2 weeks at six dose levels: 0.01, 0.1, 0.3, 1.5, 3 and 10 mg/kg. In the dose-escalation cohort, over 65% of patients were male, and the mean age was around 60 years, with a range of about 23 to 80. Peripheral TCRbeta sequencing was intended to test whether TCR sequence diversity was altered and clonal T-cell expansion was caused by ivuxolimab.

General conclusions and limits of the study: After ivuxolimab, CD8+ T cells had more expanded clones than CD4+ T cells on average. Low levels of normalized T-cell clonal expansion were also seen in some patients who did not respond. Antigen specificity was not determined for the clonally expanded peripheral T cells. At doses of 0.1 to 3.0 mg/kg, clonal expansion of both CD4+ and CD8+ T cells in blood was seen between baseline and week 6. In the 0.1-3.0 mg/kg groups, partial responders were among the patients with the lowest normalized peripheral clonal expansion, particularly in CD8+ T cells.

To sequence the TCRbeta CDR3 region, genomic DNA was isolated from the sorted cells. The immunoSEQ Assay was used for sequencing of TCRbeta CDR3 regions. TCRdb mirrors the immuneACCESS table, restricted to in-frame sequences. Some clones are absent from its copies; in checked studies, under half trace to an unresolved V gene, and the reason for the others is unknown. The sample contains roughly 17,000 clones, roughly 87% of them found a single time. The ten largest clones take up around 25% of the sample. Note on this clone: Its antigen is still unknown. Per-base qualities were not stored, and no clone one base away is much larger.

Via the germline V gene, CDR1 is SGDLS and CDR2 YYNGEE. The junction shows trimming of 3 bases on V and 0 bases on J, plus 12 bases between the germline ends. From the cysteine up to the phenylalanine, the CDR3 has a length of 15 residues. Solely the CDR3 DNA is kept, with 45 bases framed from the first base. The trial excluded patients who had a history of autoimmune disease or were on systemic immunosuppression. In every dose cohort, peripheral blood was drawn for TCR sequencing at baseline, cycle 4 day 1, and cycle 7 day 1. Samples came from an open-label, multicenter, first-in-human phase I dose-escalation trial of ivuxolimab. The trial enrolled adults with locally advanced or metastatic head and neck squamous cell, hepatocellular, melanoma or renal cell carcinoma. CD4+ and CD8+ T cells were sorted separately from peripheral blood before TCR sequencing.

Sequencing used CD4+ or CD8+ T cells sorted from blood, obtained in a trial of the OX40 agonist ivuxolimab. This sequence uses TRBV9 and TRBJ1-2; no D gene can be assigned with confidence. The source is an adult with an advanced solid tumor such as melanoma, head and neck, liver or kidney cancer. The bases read TGTGCCAGCAGCGACACCGGAGGAGCTAACTATGGCTACACCTTC. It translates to CASSDTGGANYGYTF. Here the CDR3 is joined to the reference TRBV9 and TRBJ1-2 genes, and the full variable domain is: DSGVTQTPKHLITATGQRVTLRCSPRSGDLSVYWYQQSLDQGLQFLIQYYNGEERAKGNILERFSAQQFPDLHSELNLSSLELGDSALYFCASSDTGGANYGYTFGSGTRLTVV.